This T cell receptor (beta chain) comes out of a study of early T cells in non-severe SARS-CoV-2 infection. Study-wide results and caveats: Clonotype matching in VDJdb favored anti-spike CD8 responses and did not capture private and CD4 specificities.

This clonotype was picked up a small number of times. The antigen is not known. Germline assignment: CDR1 SQVTM and CDR2 ANQGSEA. The CDR3 is 11 amino acids. Trimming removed 6 bases at V and 7 bases at J, with 12 bases between. In TCRdb, the 5' RACE reads were re-called with MiXCR into one record per CDR3 protein. The sample consists of roughly 120,000 distinct CDR3 sequences, about 15% of them appearing once. The origin of this receptor is an adult who was a healthcare worker with PCR-confirmed SARS-CoV-2 infection or an uninfected control (not recorded which). Sequencing was performed on whole blood. The chain links TRBV29-1 to TRBJ1-2; possibly TRBD1 for D (6 bases). In DNA form, the CDR3 reads TGCAGCGTCGGGGGGCGACGTGGCTACACCTTC. Protein: CSVGGRRGYTF.